This T cell receptor (beta chain) was captured in a study of T cell responses to AZD1222 COVID-19 vaccine. Study-wide context: Second doses at about 4 or about 12 weeks were pooled.

General study findings and limits: Females outnumbered males among donors, who were mostly white British; clonal diversity was possibly underestimated.

As for this clone: Antigen: not known.

The ends were cut back, 4 bases at V and 0 bases at J, with 11 bases in the middle. CDR3 length: 16 amino acids. CDR1 SGHDT and CDR2 YYEEEE come from the germline V gene. Clones were sequenced by immunoSEQ multiplex PCR, and TCRdb holds only the in-frame ones, with some missing. The repertoire consists of approximately 150,000 clones, with around nine tenths occurring once and the leading ten covering about 1.5%. The V gene is TRBV5-6, the J gene TRBJ1-6; perhaps TRBD1 as D (6 bases). The TCR comes from an adult in good health. Sequenced material: peripheral blood, taken on day 0 of AZD1222 vaccination. Written as DNA, the CDR3 is TGTGCCAGCAGCGGAACAGGGAGCTCCTATAATTCACCCCTCCACTTT. Translation gives CASSGTGSSYNSPLHF.